These T cell receptor beta chains were read from a single sample in a study of T cell changes during pregnancy in multiple sclerosis. Profiled with immunoSEQ multiplex PCR; TCRdb holds only in-frame clones, not every one. In the table there are roughly 75,000 clones, roughly 90% of which are singletons. The sequencing used peripheral blood, collected before pregnancy. The origin of the receptors is a female donor with multiple sclerosis, enrolled in a pregnancy study. CDR3s include the opening cysteine and the closing phenylalanine or tryptophan. Fields, in order: clone size, D gene, V gene, J gene, CDR3 protein, CDR3 DNA. D genes are given only for firm matches. Expanded clones get a size class; other rows say once, few or many, or leave the size out.

>-|-|TRBV4-1|TRBJ2-7
CASSQDNRPEANYEQYF
TGCGCCAGCAGCCAAGACAACCGCCCTGAAGCGAACTACGAGCAGTACTTC
>-|TRBD1|TRBV28|TRBJ2-7
CASRGGQGSREQYF
TGTGCCAGCAGAGGGGGACAGGGTAGTCGCGAGCAGTACTTC
>-|TRBD1|TRBV7-6|TRBJ1-4
CASSLRGRGGKLFF
TGTGCCAGCAGCCTCAGGGGGAGAGGCGGAAAACTGTTTTTT
>few|-|TRBV4-1|TRBJ1-5
CASSQEARQPQHF
TGCGCCAGCAGCCAAGAAGCTAGGCAGCCCCAGCATTTT
>-|-|TRBV10-3|TRBJ1-4
CAISEERARKLFF
TGTGCCATCAGTGAGGAGAGGGCCCGAAAACTGTTTTTT
>-|TRBD1|TRBV13|TRBJ2-1
CASSPWTGSYNEQFF
TGTGCCAGCAGCCCCTGGACAGGTTCCTACAATGAGCAGTTCTTC
>-|-|TRBV5-4|TRBJ2-3
CASSLVLREADTQYF
TGTGCCAGCAGCTTGGTCCTTAGGGAGGCAGATACGCAGTATTTT
>-|TRBD1|TRBV13|TRBJ1-1
CASSQGAGTEAFF
TGTGCCAGCAGCCAGGGGGCCGGCACTGAAGCTTTCTTT
>-|TRBD2|TRBV4-1|TRBJ2-1
CASRPGGKRGRHNEQFF
TGCGCCAGTCGGCCGGGGGGAAAACGGGGCCGACACAATGAGCAGTTCTTC
>few|-|TRBV25-1|TRBJ1-1
CASSEYSSMNTEAFF
TGTGCCAGCAGTGAATACTCGAGTATGAACACTGAAGCTTTCTTT
>once|-|TRBV7-6|TRBJ1-2
CASSLYAGQYGYTF
TGTGCCAGCAGCCTATACGCAGGGCAGTATGGCTACACCTTC
>-|-|TRBV7-2|TRBJ1-1
CASSFSTDTEAFF
TGTGCCAGCAGCTTTTCGACAGACACTGAAGCTTTCTTT
>-|-|TRBV25-1|TRBJ2-1
CASSWGGPENEQFF
TGTGCCAGCAGTTGGGGGGGGCCGGAAAATGAGCAGTTCTTC
>few|TRBD1|TRBV7-2|TRBJ2-5
CASSSFPRGNQETQYF
TGTGCCAGCAGCAGTTTCCCCAGGGGGAACCAAGAGACCCAGTACTTC
>-|TRBD2|TRBV27|TRBJ2-3
CASSFAGLAGGWGDTQYF
TGTGCCAGCAGTTTCGCGGGACTAGCGGGGGGCTGGGGAGATACGCAGTATTTT
>-|TRBD1|TRBV7-9|TRBJ2-7
CASSSGTGRYEQYF
TGTGCCAGCAGCTCCGGGACAGGGCGGTACGAGCAGTACTTC
>-|-|TRBV10-3|TRBJ1-2
CAISEAPGFSGYTF
TGTGCCATCAGTGAGGCCCCAGGGTTTTCAGGCTACACCTTC
>-|TRBD1|TRBV19|TRBJ2-7
CASSMGTTGGKSEQYF
TGTGCCAGTAGTATGGGAACTACAGGGGGCAAAAGCGAGCAGTACTTC
>-|TRBD2|TRBV27|TRBJ2-7
CASSSRYPVTSGGSPYEQYF
TGTGCCAGCAGTTCCCGCTATCCCGTCACTAGCGGGGGCTCTCCCTACGAGCAGTACTTC
>-|TRBD2|TRBV4-1|TRBJ2-1
CASSQVHSGGVDEQFF
TGCGCCAGCAGCCAAGTACACAGCGGGGGGGTAGATGAGCAGTTCTTC
>-|-|TRBV2|TRBJ1-2
CASSGGGASNGYTF
TGTGCCAGCAGTGGGGGAGGGGCGAGCAATGGCTACACCTTC
>few|-|TRBV19|TRBJ1-1
CASRFFGGGMNTEAFF
TGTGCCAGTAGGTTCTTCGGGGGTGGCATGAACACTGAAGCTTTCTTT
>few|TRBD1|TRBV28|TRBJ2-2
CASQTPGQGWTGELFF
TGTGCCAGCCAGACTCCGGGACAGGGTTGGACCGGGGAGCTGTTTTTT
>-|-|TRBV7-9|TRBJ2-7
CASSQTVSYEQYF
TGTGCCAGCAGCCAGACAGTATCCTACGAGCAGTACTTC
>-|TRBD1|TRBV28|TRBJ1-2
CAINRGHYGYTF
TGTGCCATTAACAGGGGGCATTATGGCTACACCTTC
>-|-|TRBV30|TRBJ1-3
CAWNGGTGNTIYF
TGTGCCTGGAACGGGGGGACTGGAAACACCATATATTTT
>-|-|TRBV7-9|TRBJ1-5
CASGRDQPQHF
TGTGCCAGTGGGAGAGATCAGCCCCAGCATTTT
>-|-|TRBV7-9|TRBJ2-7
CASSPVTPPYEQYF
TGTGCCAGCAGCCCAGTGACTCCCCCCTACGAGCAGTACTTC